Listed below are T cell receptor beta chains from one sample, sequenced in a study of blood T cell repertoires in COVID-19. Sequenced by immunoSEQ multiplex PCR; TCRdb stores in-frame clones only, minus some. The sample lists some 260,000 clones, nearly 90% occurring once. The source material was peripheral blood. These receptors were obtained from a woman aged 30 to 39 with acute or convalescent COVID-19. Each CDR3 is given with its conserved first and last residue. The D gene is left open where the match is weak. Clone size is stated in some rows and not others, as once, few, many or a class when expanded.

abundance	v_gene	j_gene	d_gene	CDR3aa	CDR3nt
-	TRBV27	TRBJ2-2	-	CASSLSRGSLGELFF	TGTGCCAGCAGTTTGTCCAGGGGAAGTTTAGGGGAGCTGTTTTTT
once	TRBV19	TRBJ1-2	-	CASSISSGANYGYTF	TGTGCCAGTAGTATTAGTTCAGGGGCCAACTATGGCTACACCTTC
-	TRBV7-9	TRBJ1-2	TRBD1	CASTNYTGAGGYTF	TGTGCCAGCACAAACTATACAGGGGCGGGAGGCTACACCTTC
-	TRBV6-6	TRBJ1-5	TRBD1	CASSYSDRGANQPQHF	TGTGCCAGCAGTTACTCGGACAGGGGGGCCAATCAGCCCCAGCATTTT
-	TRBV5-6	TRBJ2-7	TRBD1	CASSLRTGVSYEQYF	TGTGCCAGCAGCTTGAGGACAGGGGTATCCTACGAGCAGTACTTC
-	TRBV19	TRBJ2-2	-	CASRQITGELFF	TGTGCCAGTAGACAGATTACCGGGGAGCTGTTTTTT
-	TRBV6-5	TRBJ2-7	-	CASIQSSAWEQYF	TGTGCCAGCATTCAATCTAGTGCGTGGGAGCAGTACTTC
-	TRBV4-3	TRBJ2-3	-	CASSQDGGGLSTDTQYF	TGCGCCAGCAGCCAAGACGGCGGCGGGCTAAGCACAGATACGCAGTATTTT
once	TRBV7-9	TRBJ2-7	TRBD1	CASSPLGQLYEQYF	TGTGCCAGCAGCCCCTTGGGACAGCTCTACGAGCAGTACTTC
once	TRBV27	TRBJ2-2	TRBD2	CASRGTSGRRAGELFF	TGTGCCAGCAGAGGGACTAGCGGGCGGAGGGCCGGGGAGCTGTTTTTT
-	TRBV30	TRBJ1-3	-	CACNGHKETSGVNTIYF	TGTGCCTGCAACGGACACAAGGAAACCTCCGGAGTTAACACCATATATTTT
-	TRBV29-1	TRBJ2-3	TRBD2	CSVEGGGPFTDTQYF	TGCAGCGTTGAAGGGGGAGGGCCCTTCACAGATACGCAGTATTTT
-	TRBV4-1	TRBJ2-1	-	CASSQVQLGGYEQFF	TGCGCCAGCAGCCAAGTTCAGCTTGGGGGCTATGAGCAGTTCTTC
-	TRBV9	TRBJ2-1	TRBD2	CASNPAGLAASYNEQFF	TGTGCCAGCAACCCCGCAGGACTAGCTGCTTCCTACAATGAGCAGTTCTTC
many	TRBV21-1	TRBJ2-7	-	CASSRDRGREQYF	TGTGCCAGCAGCCGGGACAGGGGGCGCGAGCAGTACTTC
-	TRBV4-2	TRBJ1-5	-	CASSQDRVQPQHF	TGTGCCAGCAGCCAAGATCGGGTTCAGCCCCAGCATTTT
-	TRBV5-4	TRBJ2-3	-	CASSLDWDSRTDTQYF	TGTGCCAGCAGCTTGGATTGGGACTCTCGCACAGATACGCAGTATTTT
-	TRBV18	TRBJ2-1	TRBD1	CASSPLGQNSYNEQFF	TGTGCCAGCTCACCACTGGGACAGAATAGTTACAATGAGCAGTTCTTC
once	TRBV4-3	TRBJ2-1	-	CASSQEGQGAPFF	TGCGCCAGCAGCCAAGAGGGGCAGGGCGCACCGTTCTTC
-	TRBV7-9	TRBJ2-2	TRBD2	CASSLLVAGDTGELFF	TGTGCCAGCAGCTTATTAGTAGCGGGAGATACCGGGGAGCTGTTTTTT
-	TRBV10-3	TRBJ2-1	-	CAIMNSRNEQFF	TGTGCCATCATGAATAGCCGAAATGAGCAGTTCTTC
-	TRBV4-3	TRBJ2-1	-	CASSQDRVEQFF	TGCGCCAGCAGCCAAGATCGGGTTGAGCAGTTCTTC
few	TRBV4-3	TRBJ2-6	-	CASSHEGSSPSGANVLTF	TGCGCCAGCAGCCACGAGGGCTCCTCCCCCTCTGGGGCCAACGTCCTGACTTTC